The entry below describes one T cell receptor (beta chain). This sample stems from a study of shared clonotypes between healthy human individuals. CDR1 SGHTA and CDR2 FQGNSA come from the germline V gene. CDR3 length: 15 residues. The ends lost 2 bases at V and 8 bases at J; junction bases unmatched: 7. Data came from immunoSEQ multiplex PCR; TCRdb stores just in-frame clones and leaves some out. The sample has 400,000 to 600,000 clones; about three quarters are singletons. This receptor was identified in a woman aged 40 to 50 in good health. Some clones in this sample may be carry-over from other donors' samples. Sequencing was done on a sample of PBMCs. The gene calls are TRBV7-2 and TRBJ2-1, with 9 bases matching TRBD2. Here the CDR3 reads CASSLLPGLAYEQFF. CDR3 coding DNA: TGTGCCAGCAGCTTACTCCCGGGACTAGCTTATGAGCAGTTCTTC.